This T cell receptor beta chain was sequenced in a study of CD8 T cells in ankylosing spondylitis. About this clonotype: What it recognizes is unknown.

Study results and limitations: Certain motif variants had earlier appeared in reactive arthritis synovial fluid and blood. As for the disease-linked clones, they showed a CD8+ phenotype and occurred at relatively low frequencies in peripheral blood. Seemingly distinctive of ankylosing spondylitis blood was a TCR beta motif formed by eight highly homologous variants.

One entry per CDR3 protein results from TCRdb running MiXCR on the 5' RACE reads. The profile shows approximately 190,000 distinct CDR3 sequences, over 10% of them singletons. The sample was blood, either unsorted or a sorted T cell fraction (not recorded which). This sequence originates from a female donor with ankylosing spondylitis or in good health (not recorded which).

In nucleotides, the CDR3 is TGTGCCAGCAGCTTAACTAGCGGGACTTACGAGCAGTACTTC. The encoded protein is CASSLTSGTYEQYF. This rearrangement joins TRBV7-2 to TRBJ2-7; TRBD2 agrees at 10 bases. J lost 4 bases, V lost 2 bases, and 2 bases had no gene match. The CDR3 runs to 14 residues. Germline-derived CDR1 and CDR2 are SGHTA and FQGNSA.